This TCR beta chain was observed in a study of blood T cell repertoires in COVID-19. With 3 bases removed from V and 7 bases from J, the gap between germline ends came to 18 bases. This CDR3 region has 16 residues. Germline V gene data show CDR1 as LNHDA and CDR2 as SQIVND (reference sequence). Only in-frame clones appear in the TCRdb table, and some are missing; sequencing was by immunoSEQ multiplex PCR. The sample shows more than 250,000 clones, about 82% of them seen only once. Sequences were obtained from peripheral blood. The sequence was obtained from a woman aged 50 to 60 with acute or convalescent COVID-19. The V and J genes are TRBV19 and TRBJ1-4; no clear D. As DNA, the CDR3 is TGTGCCAGTAGTATGTCTACGGGTTTGCGGGTTGAAAAACTGTTTTTT. This encodes CASSMSTGLRVEKLFF.